This T cell receptor beta chain comes out of a study of blood T cell repertoires in COVID-19. Overall study context: Sites across the United States, Italy and Spain contributed samples from acute and convalescent COVID-19.

This clone has a single count. Profiled with immunoSEQ multiplex PCR; TCRdb holds only in-frame clones, not every one. The table shows over 250,000 clones, with about 87% occurring only once. Between the trimmed V and J ends, which lost 1 base and 2 bases, there was a span of 10 bases. The germline V gene encodes CDR1 SGHRS and CDR2 YFSETQ. This CDR3 has 15 residues. Patients of the Seattle cohort, enrolled during active infection, were followed longitudinally. The sample comprised peripheral blood. The receptor comes from a woman in her 70s with COVID-19, enrolled during active disease. The rearrangement joins TRBV5-1 to TRBJ1-5; a weak D match, TRBD1 (6 bases). In DNA, the CDR3 is TGCGCCAGCAGCTTGTCGGCAGGGGGCAATCAGCCCCAGCATTTT. It codes for CASSLSAGGNQPQHF.